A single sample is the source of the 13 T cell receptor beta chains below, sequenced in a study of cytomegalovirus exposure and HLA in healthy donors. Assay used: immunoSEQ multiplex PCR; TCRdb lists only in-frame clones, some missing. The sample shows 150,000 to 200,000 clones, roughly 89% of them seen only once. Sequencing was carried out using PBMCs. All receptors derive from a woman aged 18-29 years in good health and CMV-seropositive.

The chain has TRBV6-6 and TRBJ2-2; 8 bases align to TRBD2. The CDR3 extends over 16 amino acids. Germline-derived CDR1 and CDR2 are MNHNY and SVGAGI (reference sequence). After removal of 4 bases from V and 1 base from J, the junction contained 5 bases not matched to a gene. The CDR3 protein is CASSSFAGGNTGELFF. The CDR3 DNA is TGTGCCAGCAGTTCTTTCGCGGGAGGGAACACCGGGGAGCTGTTTTTT.

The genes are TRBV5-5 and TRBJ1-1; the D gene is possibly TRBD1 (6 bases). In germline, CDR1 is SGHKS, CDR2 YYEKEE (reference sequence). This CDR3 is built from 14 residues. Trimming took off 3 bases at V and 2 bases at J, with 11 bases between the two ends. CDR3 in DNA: TGTGCCAGCAGCTCCGGGACAACTAACACTGAAGCTTTCTTT. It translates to CASSSGTTNTEAFF.

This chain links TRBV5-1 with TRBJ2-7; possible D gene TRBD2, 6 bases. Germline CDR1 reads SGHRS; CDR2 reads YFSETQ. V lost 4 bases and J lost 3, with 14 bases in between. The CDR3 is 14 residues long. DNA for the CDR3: TGCGCCAGCAGCCGGTCCCTCGGGGGCTACGAGCAGTACTTC. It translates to CASSRSLGGYEQYF.

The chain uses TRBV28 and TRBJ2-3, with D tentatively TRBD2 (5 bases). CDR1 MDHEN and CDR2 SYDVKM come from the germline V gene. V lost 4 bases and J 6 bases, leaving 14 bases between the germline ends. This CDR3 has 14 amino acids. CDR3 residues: CASSSLRATDTQYF. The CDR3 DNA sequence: TGTGCCAGCAGTTCCTTGCGGGCGACTGATACGCAGTATTTT.

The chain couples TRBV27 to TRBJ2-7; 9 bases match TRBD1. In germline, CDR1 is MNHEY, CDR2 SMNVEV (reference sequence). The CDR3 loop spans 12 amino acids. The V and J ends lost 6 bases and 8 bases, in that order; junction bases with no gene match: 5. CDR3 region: CASRGTGRKQYF. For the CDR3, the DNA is TGTGCCAGCAGGGGGACAGGGCGGAAGCAGTACTTC.

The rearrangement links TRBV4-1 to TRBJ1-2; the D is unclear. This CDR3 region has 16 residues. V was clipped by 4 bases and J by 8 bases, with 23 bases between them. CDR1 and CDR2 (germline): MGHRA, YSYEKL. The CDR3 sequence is CASSLHPGAGVGGYTF. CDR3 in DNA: TGCGCCAGCAGCCTGCACCCGGGAGCCGGCGTCGGAGGCTACACCTTC.

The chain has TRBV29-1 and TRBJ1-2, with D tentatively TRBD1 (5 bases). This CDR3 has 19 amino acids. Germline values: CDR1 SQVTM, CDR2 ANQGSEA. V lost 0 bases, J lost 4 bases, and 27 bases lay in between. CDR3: CSVEDLSLLRPGKSYGYTF. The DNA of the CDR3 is TGCAGCGTTGAAGATCTTAGCCTCCTTCGGCCAGGGAAAAGCTATGGCTACACCTTC.

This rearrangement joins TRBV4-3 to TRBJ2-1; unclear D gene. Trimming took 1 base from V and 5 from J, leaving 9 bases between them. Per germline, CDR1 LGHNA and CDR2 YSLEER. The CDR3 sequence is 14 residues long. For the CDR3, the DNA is TGCGCCAGCAGCCAAGGTGTCAGGAACAATGAGCAGTTCTTC. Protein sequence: CASSQGVRNNEQFF.

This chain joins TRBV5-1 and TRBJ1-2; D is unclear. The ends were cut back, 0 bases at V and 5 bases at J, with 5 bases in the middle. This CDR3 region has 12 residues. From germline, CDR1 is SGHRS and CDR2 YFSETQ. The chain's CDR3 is CASSLDGYGYTF. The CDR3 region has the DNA TGCGCCAGCAGCTTGGACGGTTATGGCTACACCTTC.

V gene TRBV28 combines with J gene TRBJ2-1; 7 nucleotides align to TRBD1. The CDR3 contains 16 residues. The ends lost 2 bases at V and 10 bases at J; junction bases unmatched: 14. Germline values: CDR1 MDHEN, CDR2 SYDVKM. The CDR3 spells CASSLEGALAAIEQFF. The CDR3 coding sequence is TGTGCCAGCAGTTTAGAGGGGGCCCTAGCTGCTATAGAGCAGTTCTTC.

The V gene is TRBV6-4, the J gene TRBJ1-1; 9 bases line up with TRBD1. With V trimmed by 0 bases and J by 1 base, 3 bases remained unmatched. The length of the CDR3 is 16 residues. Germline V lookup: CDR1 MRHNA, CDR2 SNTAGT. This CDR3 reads CASSDSPGQGNTEAFF. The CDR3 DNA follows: TGTGCCAGCAGTGACTCGCCGGGACAGGGGAACACTGAAGCTTTCTTT.

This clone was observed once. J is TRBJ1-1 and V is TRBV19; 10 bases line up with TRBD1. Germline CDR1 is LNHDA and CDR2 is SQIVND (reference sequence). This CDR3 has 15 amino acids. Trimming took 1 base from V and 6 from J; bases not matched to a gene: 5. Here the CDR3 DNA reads TGTGCCAGTAGTATAGCCCAGGGACAGGGGTCTGAAGCTTTCTTT. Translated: CASSIAQGQGSEAFF.

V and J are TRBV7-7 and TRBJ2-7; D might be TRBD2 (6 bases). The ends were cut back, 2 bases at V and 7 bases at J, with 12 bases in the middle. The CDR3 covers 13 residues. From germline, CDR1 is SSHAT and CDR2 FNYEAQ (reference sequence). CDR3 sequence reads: CASSLRQGGEQYF. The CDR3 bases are TGTGCCAGCAGCTTAAGGCAGGGAGGAGAGCAGTACTTC.